These 8 T cell receptor beta chains were all obtained from the same sample, sequenced in a study of blood T cells in healthy people across ages. A J-beta primer mix and a sample-barcoded 5' primer were used in a second PCR of roughly 6 to 11 cycles. TCRdb re-derived calls from the 5' RACE reads in MiXCR, one entry per CDR3 protein. The profile covers about 1.5 million distinct CDR3 sequences, with under 55% appearing a single time and about 4.1% taken by the ten largest. The sample comprised blood. Receptors were obtained from a woman between 18 and 29 years old in good health.

J is TRBJ2-7 and V is TRBV4-3, with 9 bases lining up with TRBD2. V gave up 2 bases and J gave up 7 bases; unmatched junction bases: 15. Per germline, CDR1 LGHNA and CDR2 YSLEER. This CDR3 region has 17 residues. DNA of the CDR3: TGCGCCAGCAGCCAACAAACTAGCGGGCTTTACTACAATGAGCAGTACTTC. Translating it yields CASSQQTSGLYYNEQYF.

This chain links TRBV6-6 with TRBJ2-5; no reliable D call. V was clipped by 6 bases and J by 5 bases, with 13 bases between them. CDR1 MNHNY and CDR2 SVGAGI come from the germline V gene (reference sequence). CDR3 length equals 13 residues. CDR3 sequence: CASSQREYETQYF. The CDR3 DNA reads TGTGCCAGCAGCCAACGAGAGTACGAGACCCAGTACTTC.

The chain recombines TRBV20-1 with TRBJ1-2, with a possible D match to TRBD1 (5 bases). CDR3 size: 12 residues. Germline V CDR1 and CDR2: DFQATT, SNEGSKA (reference sequence). The CDR3 DNA reads as TGCGGAGGGGCAGGCTCTAACTATGGCTACACCTTC. Its protein is CGGAGSNYGYTF.

This clonotype appeared many times. The gene calls are TRBV24-1 and TRBJ1-5; tentative D call: TRBD1 (5 bases). The CDR3 is 12 residues long. V lost 6 bases to trimming and J lost 5 bases, with 7 bases between them. Germline-derived CDR1 and CDR2 are KGHDR and SFDVKD. CDR3 sequence reads: CATSLGDQPQHF. CDR3 nucleotide sequence: TGTGCCACCAGTCTAGGGGATCAGCCCCAGCATTTT.

The chain joins TRBV12-3 or TRBV12-4 to TRBJ2-3; D possibly corresponds to TRBD2 (5 bases). The CDR3 is made up of 12 amino acids. Trimming took off 6 bases at V and 8 bases at J, with 12 bases between the two ends. CDR3 in amino acids: CASRSTGSTQYF. As DNA, the CDR3 is TGTGCCAGCAGAAGCACGGGGAGTACGCAGTATTTT.

The J gene is TRBJ2-3, the V gene TRBV7-9; 11 positions agree with TRBD2. This CDR3 region has 18 residues. The V segment lost 4 bases and the J segment 4 bases; nucleotides outside the gene matches: 13. Germline V gene sequence: CDR1 SEHNR, CDR2 FQNEAQ (reference sequence). The CDR3 DNA is TGTGCCAGCAGCTCCCAAATACGACTAGCGGGACTCCCAGATACGCAGTATTTT. It encodes CASSSQIRLAGLPDTQYF.

This clonotype has more than one count but fewer than ten. This chain joins TRBV29-1 and TRBJ2-7, with TRBD2 as a possible D gene (6 bases). With 7 bases removed from V and 0 bases from J, the gap between germline ends came to 13 bases. Germline V gene lookup returns CDR1 SQVTM and CDR2 ANQGSEA. The CDR3 loop spans 13 amino acids. CDR3 DNA: TGCAGCGGGGGGGACGGACTCTCCTACGAGCAGTACTTC. Its protein is CSGGDGLSYEQYF.

The chain recombines TRBV6-2 or TRBV6-3 with TRBJ2-7; a possible D gene is TRBD2 (5 bases). V was trimmed by 5 bases and J by 5 bases, leaving 25 bases between them. The CDR3 is 17 amino acids. The V gene's germline CDR1 is MNHEY and CDR2 SVGEGT. The CDR3 DNA is TGTGCCAGCAGTGATCGGGGTCGTCTAGCAAAAAACGACGAGCAGTACTTC. It translates to CASSDRGRLAKNDEQYF.